This TCR beta chain was captured in a study of T cell responses to AZD1222 COVID-19 vaccine. Study-wide context: Investigators merged groups given second doses at roughly 4 or roughly 12 weeks.

V was clipped by 0 bases and J by 8 bases; unmatched bases: 10. This CDR3 has 18 residues. Study observations and caveats: Researchers took repertoire samples only after the peak T cell response had come. Increased Spike-specific TCR breadth and depth were observed after two AZD1222 doses. Seropositivity was recorded at baseline in only six AZD1222 recipients.

Profiling relied on immunoSEQ multiplex PCR, and the TCRdb table lists in-frame clones only, not all of them. The data contain about 140,000 clones, 70% to 90% of them seen just once; the ten biggest clones take up 4.5% to 6.5%. In its sample, this clone was seen once. Its target is unknown. Sample: peripheral blood, taken on day 0 of AZD1222 vaccination. J is TRBJ1-6 and V is TRBV5-3, with 11 bases identical to TRBD1. TRBV5-3 is sorted into the ORF group, with uncertain function. The receptor was derived from an adult in good health. CDR3 nucleotides: TGTGCCAGAAGCTTGGATGTGAAAAGGGACAGGGGGGATTCACCCCTCCACTTT. It yields the protein CARSLDVKRDRGDSPLHF.